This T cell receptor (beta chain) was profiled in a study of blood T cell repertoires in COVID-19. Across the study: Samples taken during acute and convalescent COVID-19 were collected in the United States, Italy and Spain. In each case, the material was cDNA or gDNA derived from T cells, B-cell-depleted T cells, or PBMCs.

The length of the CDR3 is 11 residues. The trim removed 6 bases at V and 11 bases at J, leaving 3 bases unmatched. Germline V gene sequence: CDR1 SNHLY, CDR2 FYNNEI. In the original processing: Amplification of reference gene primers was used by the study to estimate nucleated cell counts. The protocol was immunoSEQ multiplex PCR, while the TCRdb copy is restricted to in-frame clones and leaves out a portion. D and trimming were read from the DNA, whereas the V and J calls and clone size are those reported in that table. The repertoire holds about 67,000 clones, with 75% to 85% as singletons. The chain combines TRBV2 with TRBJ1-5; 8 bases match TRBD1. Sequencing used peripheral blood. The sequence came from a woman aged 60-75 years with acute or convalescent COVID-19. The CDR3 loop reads CASRLQGAQHF. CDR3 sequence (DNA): TGTGCCAGCAGACTACAGGGGGCCCAGCATTTT.